This passage covers 3 T cell receptor beta chains from one sample sequenced in a study of Tregs in tolerant kidney transplant recipients. Data came from immunoSEQ multiplex PCR; TCRdb stores just in-frame clones and leaves some out. Recorded for this sample: about 30,000 clones. The material sequenced was CD8+ T cells from blood, taken before the transplant. These receptors were collected from a human donor who received a combined kidney and bone marrow transplant.

Concerning this clone itself: Read sequence stops 3 residues before the CDR3 end, and the germline J gene provides the missing end. V is TRBV30 and J is TRBJ1-2; TRBD1 might be the D (5 bases). The germline CDR1 and CDR2 sequences are GTSNPN and SVGIG (reference sequence). Trimming removed 1 base at V and 4 bases at J, with 7 bases between. This CDR3 has 12 amino acids. This chain's CDR3 is CAWSGQLYGYTF. CDR3 DNA (partial): TGTGCCTGGAGTGGACAGCTCTATGGC.

About this clone itself: With the read ending 3 residues before the CDR3 end, the germline J gene is used to fill in that end. The chain combines TRBV19 with TRBJ2-1, with 7 nucleotides matching TRBD2. The CDR3 loop spans 15 amino acids. J was trimmed by 8 bases and V by 3 bases; bases with no gene match: 10. Per the germline V gene, CDR1 is LNHDA and CDR2 is SQIVND (reference sequence). The CDR3 reads CASSILASGKDEQFF. The CDR3 DNA, read in part, is TGTGCCAGTAGTATTCTAGCGAGCGGGAAGGATGAG.

Of note for this clone: The DNA ends 3 residues before the CDR3 does, and the rest of the CDR3 is filled in from the germline J gene. The chain carries TRBV7-3 and TRBJ2-7, with D perhaps matching TRBD2 (6 bases). The CDR3 runs to 14 residues. The germline V gene has CDR1 SGHTA and CDR2 FQGTGA. V was trimmed by 1 base and J by 5 bases, leaving 12 bases between them. The CDR3 protein is CASSLNGGTHEQYF. CDR3 DNA, as far as it was read: TGTGCCAGCAGCTTAAATGGGGGGACCCACGAG.